This entry features one T cell receptor beta chain sequence. Its target is not known. This entry comes from a study of tumor-infiltrating lymphocytes in glioblastoma multiforme. The study's findings and limits: Functional subtype sorting of these T cells was not performed.

Three nested ARM-PCR rounds with V-beta and C-beta primers built TCRB libraries. Using its own MiXCR run on the multiplex PCR reads, TCRdb lists one record per CDR3 protein. The table shows 20,000 or so distinct CDR3 sequences, with just under 70% occurring only once. The CDR3 loop spans 10 amino acids. V dropped 5 bases and J dropped 10 bases, with 5 bases sitting between them. Germline-derived CDR1 and CDR2 are MNHEY and SVGEGT. This chain uses TRBV6-2 or TRBV6-3 with TRBJ2-2; the D is unclear. Source material: peripheral blood. The TCR was taken from a male donor with glioblastoma. The CDR3 reads CASSPAELFF. The DNA for the CDR3 is TGTGCCAGCAGTCCCGCGGAGCTGTTTTTT.